This TCR beta chain was sequenced in a study of T cell repertoires in cytomegalovirus infection (dated by TCRdb to between 2019 and 2020). Study-wide context: Recently identified HLA-C-restricted CMV epitopes, whose presentation resists viral immunomodulation, were targeted by peptide stimulations together with well-studied HLA-B-restricted epitopes. Donor HLA type was relevant to the analysis, as public TCR beta signatures indicated carriage of CMV infection together with the matching HLA type.

The CDR3 sequence holds 17 residues, the cysteine and phenylalanine included. Only CDR3 DNA remains: 51 bases, in frame from the first base. V drops 6 bases and J drops 0 bases, leaving 18 bases in between. The germline V gene yields MNHNS for CDR1 and SASEGT for CDR2. Explained via the paper, the treatment or condition label denotes: in vitro stimulation with specific CMV peptide epitopes to enrich CMV-specific T cells. In regard to this clonotype: The specificity of this receptor is unknown. The input lacks base qualities; no much larger clone sits a single base away.

The full study reports these points: In both this cohort and an independent cohort of some 380 donors, the cumulative frequency of public TCR beta family members distinguished carriers of CMV infection plus the relevant HLA type. In the ex vivo response, HLA-C-restricted CMV-specific TCR beta clonotypes were dominant, and in two of eight donors the single most frequent clonotype came from this HLA-C-restricted group.

Sequencing instrument: Illumina HiSeq 1500. TCRdb's own reprocessing of the public reads used fastp at Q25 and MiXCR and kept productive beta chains. Merged by CDR3 protein, the rows form single entries marked with the most common genes and DNA. For this sample there are a few hundred thousand distinct CDR3 sequences; almost 30% appear just once. The top ten hold roughly 20% of the sample. The receptor comes from a human donor in good health (CMV status not recorded). Some clones in this sample may be carry-over from other donors' samples. The input for sequencing was cultured PBMCs, taken from culture after CMV antigen stimulation. The V and J genes are TRBV6-1 and TRBJ1-5; a tentative D match to TRBD1 spans 6 bases. The CDR3 here reads CASRSARGRSSNQPQHF. The nucleotides are TGTGCCAGCAGGTCGGCCAGGGGAAGATCTAGCAATCAGCCCCAGCATTTT.